The rows below give T cell receptor beta chains drawn from one sample of a study of cytomegalovirus exposure and HLA in healthy donors. TCRdb's table, derived via immunoSEQ multiplex PCR, lists solely in-frame clones and lacks some. The top ten clones hold approximately 30% of a sample with about 120,000 clones, 65% to 80% of them seen once. Sequenced input: PBMCs. The receptors were sampled from a man aged 55 to 70 in good health and CMV-seropositive. Both conserved end residues are part of each CDR3. The D gene is left open where the match is weak. Clone size is given for some rows only: seen once, a few or many times, or a class if the clone is expanded.

D,V,J,size,CDR3,DNA
TRBD1,TRBV5-1,TRBJ1-6,NA,CASSGRQGENSPLHF,TGCGCCAGCAGCGGGAGACAGGGCGAAAATTCACCCCTCCACTTT
TRBD1,TRBV11-2,TRBJ2-7,few,CASSLDRGYEQYF,TGTGCCAGCAGCCTCGACAGGGGATACGAGCAGTACTTC
NA,TRBV30,TRBJ1-2,NA,CAWSVGGAGYGYTF,TGTGCCTGGAGTGTAGGAGGGGCCGGCTATGGCTACACCTTC
TRBD1,TRBV5-1,TRBJ2-1,few,CASSFSGTGANEQFF,TGCGCCAGCAGCTTCTCCGGGACAGGGGCCAATGAGCAGTTCTTC
TRBD1,TRBV9,TRBJ2-1,NA,CASSAGTGSYNEQFF,TGTGCCAGCAGCGCGGGGACAGGCTCCTACAATGAGCAGTTCTTC
NA,TRBV27,TRBJ1-2,NA,CASSPERRTYGYTF,TGTGCCAGCAGTCCGGAAAGGCGGACATATGGCTACACCTTC
NA,TRBV11-2,TRBJ2-3,NA,CASSSPGLYTDTQYF,TGTGCCAGCAGCTCGCCGGGACTGTACACAGATACGCAGTATTTT
TRBD1,TRBV6-1,TRBJ2-2,NA,CASSPGTANTGELFF,TGTGCCAGCAGCCCCGGGACAGCGAACACCGGGGAGCTGTTTTTT
TRBD1,TRBV19,TRBJ2-1,NA,CASSTRQGANYNEQFF,TGTGCCAGTAGCACCAGACAGGGGGCGAACTACAATGAGCAGTTCTTC
NA,TRBV10-3,TRBJ2-3,NA,CAISTRSDTQYF,TGTGCCATCAGTACCCGGTCAGATACGCAGTATTTT
NA,TRBV6-1,TRBJ1-1,NA,CASGGHRNTEAFF,TGTGCCAGCGGGGGACACCGGAACACTGAAGCTTTCTTT
NA,TRBV19,TRBJ1-1,NA,CASSQYRAGRAEAFF,TGTGCCAGTAGTCAGTACAGGGCCGGAAGGGCTGAAGCTTTCTTT
TRBD2,TRBV4-1,TRBJ2-7,few,CASSALGGSGSSYEQYF,TGCGCCAGCAGCGCACTGGGGGGTAGCGGGAGCTCCTACGAGCAGTACTTC
NA,TRBV6-6,TRBJ1-2,NA,CASSYAGEGYGYTF,TGTGCCAGCAGTTACGCAGGGGAGGGGTATGGCTACACCTTC
NA,TRBV7-7,TRBJ1-1,once,CASSPYDRTNTEAFF,TGTGCCAGCAGCCCTTACGACAGAACGAACACTGAAGCTTTCTTT
NA,TRBV2,TRBJ1-3,NA,CASSIIQGSGNTIYF,TGTGCCAGCAGCATTATACAGGGCTCTGGAAACACCATATATTTT
TRBD2,TRBV5-1,TRBJ2-2,NA,CASSSGLAGGPGELFF,TGCGCCAGCAGCTCGGGACTAGCGGGAGGCCCCGGGGAGCTGTTTTTT
TRBD2,TRBV10-2,TRBJ2-1,NA,CASSENFRGGRSYNEQFF,TGCGCCAGCAGTGAGAATTTTCGGGGGGGGCGTTCCTACAATGAGCAGTTCTTC
TRBD2,TRBV5-4,TRBJ2-3,once,CASSPGTSGASTDTQYF,TGTGCCAGCAGCCCCGGGACTAGCGGTGCTAGCACAGATACGCAGTATTTT
NA,TRBV9,TRBJ1-2,NA,CASSARILNYGYTF,TGTGCCAGCAGCGCGAGGATCTTGAACTATGGCTACACCTTC
NA,TRBV11-2,TRBJ2-3,NA,CASSKTSATDTQYF,TGTGCCAGCAGTAAGACGAGCGCCACAGATACGCAGTATTTT
TRBD1,TRBV4-1,TRBJ1-1,NA,CASSLVTGTANTEAFF,TGCGCCAGCAGCCTCGTTACCGGGACAGCAAACACTGAAGCTTTCTTT
NA,TRBV7-9,TRBJ2-7,NA,CSSSLESGYIYEQYF,TGTTCCAGCAGCTTAGAATCCGGGTACATCTACGAGCAGTACTTC
TRBD2,TRBV5-5,TRBJ2-7,NA,CASSTRVLWGGEQYF,TGTGCCAGCAGCACCCGGGTCCTTTGGGGGGGCGAGCAGTACTTC
TRBD2,TRBV27,TRBJ2-2,NA,CASSLFLSSGRMAGELFF,TGTGCCAGCAGTTTATTTCTCTCTAGCGGGAGGATGGCCGGGGAGCTGTTTTTT
NA,TRBV7-9,TRBJ2-1,NA,CASSLYRENNEQFF,TGTGCCAGCAGCTTGTACAGGGAGAACAATGAGCAGTTCTTC
TRBD1,TRBV19,TRBJ1-3,NA,CASSIPRLTGANSGNTIYF,TGTGCTAGTAGTATTCCCCGCCTGACAGGGGCGAACTCTGGAAACACCATATATTTT
TRBD1,TRBV5-1,TRBJ2-2,NA,CASSSGQVITGELFF,TGCGCCAGCAGCTCGGGACAGGTGATCACCGGGGAGCTGTTTTTT
NA,TRBV6-6,TRBJ2-7,NA,CASSYSAGYEQYF,TGTGCCAGCAGTTATTCGGCAGGCTACGAGCAGTACTTC